The 25 T cell receptor beta chains reported below all come from one sample, sequenced in a study of blood T cell repertoires in COVID-19. The repertoire was sequenced with immunoSEQ multiplex PCR; TCRdb's copy has only in-frame clones and lacks some. The profile shows fewer than 70,000 clones, around 91% of them singletons. The source material was peripheral blood. The receptors here all came from a man aged 45-65 years with acute or convalescent COVID-19.

This sequence joins TRBV11-2 and TRBJ1-6; the D is unclear. V lost 4 bases, J lost 0 bases, and 13 bases lay in between. Germline values: CDR1 SGHAT, CDR2 FQNNGV. The CDR3 runs 17 residues. The CDR3 loop reads CASSSHKTNSYNSPLHF. The CDR3 DNA reads TGTGCCAGCAGCTCACATAAGACAAACTCCTATAATTCACCCCTCCACTTT.

This clone appeared a single time. This rearrangement joins TRBV28 to TRBJ2-7, with TRBD2 matching over 9 bases. Unmatched junction bases numbered 12, after V lost 3 bases and J lost 6 bases. This CDR3 comprises 16 residues. The germline gives CDR1 MDHEN, CDR2 SYDVKM. Written as DNA, the CDR3 is TGTGCCAGCAGTTTGCCGACTAGCGGTCGCCTCGGCGAGCAGTACTTC. As protein: CASSLPTSGRLGEQYF.

The rearrangement uses TRBV7-9 and TRBJ2-3; 9 bases fit TRBD2. V dropped 4 bases and J dropped 5; count of bases not matched to a gene: 16. The CDR3 has 18 residues. Germline V gene sequence: CDR1 SEHNR, CDR2 FQNEAQ (reference sequence). CDR3 sequence reads: CASSSKLITSGLGDTQYF. The CDR3 region has the DNA TGTGCCAGCAGCTCCAAATTGATCACTAGCGGGCTGGGAGATACGCAGTATTTT.

The rearrangement uses TRBV5-6 and TRBJ2-2; TRBD2 matches at 7 bases. Germline CDR1 reads SGHDT; CDR2 reads YYEEEE. This CDR3 is built from 16 residues. V shed 0 bases, J shed 5 bases, and the junction held 7 bases outside the gene matches. The CDR3 coding sequence is TGTGCCAGCAGCTTGGCCGGGGAGGGCCGGACCGGGGAGCTGTTTTTT. This encodes CASSLAGEGRTGELFF. The complete variable domain, with remaining parts taken from reference TRBV5-6 and TRBJ2-2, reads DAGVTQSPTHLIKTRGQQVTLRCSPKSGHDTVSWYQQALGQGPQFIFQYYEEEERQRGNFPDRFSGHQFPNYSSELNVNALLLGDSALYLCASSLAGEGRTGELFFGEGSRLTVL.

The DNA of the CDR3 is TGCGCCAGCAGCTTGAAAGAAGGGATTTTAGCGGGAGGGCCGGATGAGCAGTTCTTC. It encodes CASSLKEGILAGGPDEQFF. The chain joins TRBV5-1 to TRBJ2-1, with TRBD2 matching over 11 bases. CDR1 is SGHRS and CDR2 is YFSETQ in the germline V gene. After removal of 1 base from V and 8 bases from J, the junction contained 17 bases not matched to a gene. The CDR3 spans 19 residues.

The chain employs TRBV19 and TRBJ2-1; D ambiguous. CDR3 size: 12 residues. Germline assignment: CDR1 LNHDA and CDR2 SQIVND (reference sequence). V was clipped by 4 bases and J by 4 bases, with 5 bases between them. The CDR3 sequence: CASSTRYNEQFF. DNA for the CDR3: TGTGCCAGTAGTACCCGGTACAATGAGCAGTTCTTC.

The chain's CDR3 is CASSLTTGMNTEAFF. The CDR3, as DNA: TGTGCCAGCAGCTTAACTACAGGGATGAACACTGAAGCTTTCTTT. The chain couples TRBV7-3 to TRBJ1-1, with D possibly being TRBD1 (6 bases). There are 15 residues in the CDR3. Looked up from germline, CDR1 is SGHTA and CDR2 is FQGTGA. V shed 0 bases and J shed 0 bases, with 8 bases lying between them.

This clone was found once. The CDR3 DNA reads as TGTGCCATAGCTCTGCCGGAGGCGCAGTATTTT. Amino acid sequence: CAIALPEAQYF. The chain combines TRBV2 with TRBJ2-3, with D possibly being TRBD2 (5 bases). The CDR3 runs to 11 residues. Germline values: CDR1 SNHLY, CDR2 FYNNEI. V was shortened by 10 bases and J by 10 bases, with 15 bases between the two germline ends.

The CDR3 DNA sequence: TGTGCCAGCAGTAAACAGGGGGTTAACTATGGCTACACCTTC. Its protein product is CASSKQGVNYGYTF. The chain recombines TRBV6-5 with TRBJ1-2, with 8 nucleotides matching TRBD1. Germline V gives CDR1 MNHEY, CDR2 SVGAGI. The CDR3 runs to 14 residues. V shed 5 bases and J 1 base; nucleotides not matched to a gene: 3.

This chain links TRBV28 with TRBJ2-1, with 8 positions matching TRBD2. Losses at the gene ends were 7 bases for V and 12 bases for J; bases not matched to a gene: 11. Germline V lookup: CDR1 MDHEN, CDR2 SYDVKM. The CDR3 is made up of 13 amino acids. DNA for the CDR3: TGTGCCAGCACTACCGGGACTAGTGTTGGGCAGTTCTTC. Translated: CASTTGTSVGQFF.

The V call is TRBV29-1, the J call TRBJ1-2; possible D gene TRBD1, 5 bases. Trimming left V 0 bases short and J 7 bases short, with 18 bases between. The CDR3 sequence is 15 residues long. Germline V lookup: CDR1 SQVTM, CDR2 ANQGSEA. CDR3 sequence reads: CSVEEANRQGFGYTF. In DNA form, the CDR3 reads TGCAGCGTTGAAGAAGCTAACAGGCAAGGGTTTGGCTACACCTTC. Full variable domain (missing parts from reference TRBV29-1 and TRBJ1-2): SAVISQKPSRDICQRGTSLTIQCQVDSQVTMMFWYRQQPGQSLTLIATANQGSEATYESGFVIDKFPISRPNLTFSTLTVSNMSPEDSSIYLCSVEEANRQGFGYTFGSGTRLTVV.

The chain links TRBV6-5 to TRBJ1-1; D is ambiguous. V was clipped by 6 bases and J by 4 bases, with 18 bases between them. The germline CDR1 and CDR2 sequences are MNHEY and SVGAGI. The CDR3 sequence is 15 residues long. CDR3 sequence: CASRALSAAATEAFF. The CDR3 DNA sequence: TGTGCCAGCAGAGCTTTGAGTGCCGCGGCCACTGAAGCTTTCTTT.

The V and J genes are TRBV11-3 and TRBJ2-7; D is possibly TRBD1 (5 bases). Germline V gene lookup returns CDR1 SGHNT and CDR2 YENEEA. Trimming left V 6 bases short and J 6 bases short, with 15 bases between. The CDR3 contains 13 residues. The CDR3 here is CASSWGLAAEQYV. CDR3 DNA sequence: TGTGCCAGCAGTTGGGGCCTTGCAGCCGAGCAGTACGTC.

V gene TRBV6-2 or TRBV6-3 combines with J gene TRBJ2-1, with 8 bases matching TRBD2. Germline trimming cut 5 bases from V and 7 bases from J; bases unmatched to any gene: 10. Germline V gene sequence: CDR1 MNHEY, CDR2 SVGEGT. The CDR3 loop spans 15 amino acids. The CDR3 DNA follows: TGTGCCAGCAGTCCGGGACTAGGGGATTATAATGAGCAGTTCTTC. It is translated as CASSPGLGDYNEQFF.

This clone was seen only once. The rearrangement joins TRBV7-2 to TRBJ2-7; no firm D call. Germline CDR1 and CDR2: SGHTA and FQGNSA. CDR3 size: 14 residues. With 5 bases removed from V and 5 bases from J, the gap between germline ends came to 16 bases. CDR3 loop: CASSPPEMVDEQYF. CDR3 nucleotide sequence: TGTGCCAGCAGCCCCCCGGAGATGGTCGACGAGCAGTACTTC. Supplemented by reference TRBV7-2 and TRBJ2-7, the full variable domain reads GAGVSQSPSNKVTEKGKDVELRCDPISGHTALYWYRQSLGQGLEFLIYFQGNSAPDKSGLPSDRFSAERTGGSVSTLTIQRTQQEDSAVYLCASSPPEMVDEQYFGPGTRLTVT.

V and J are TRBV7-2 and TRBJ1-3; TRBD1 is a possible D gene (6 bases). Per the germline V gene, CDR1 is SGHTA and CDR2 is FQGNSA. V was clipped by 8 bases and J by 0 bases, with 11 bases between them. The CDR3 runs 14 residues. In DNA form, the CDR3 reads TGTGCCAGCGCCCTGGGACACTCTGGAAACACCATATATTTT. It yields the protein CASALGHSGNTIYF. The complete variable domain, with remaining parts taken from reference TRBV7-2 and TRBJ1-3, reads GAGVSQSPSNKVTEKGKDVELRCDPISGHTALYWYRQSLGQGLEFLIYFQGNSAPDKSGLPSDRFSAERTGGSVSTLTIQRTQQEDSAVYLCASALGHSGNTIYFGEGSWLTVV.

This sequence joins TRBV19 and TRBJ2-7; 14 bases match TRBD2. The germline gives CDR1 LNHDA, CDR2 SQIVND (reference sequence). Germline trimming cut 5 bases from V and 4 bases from J; bases unmatched to any gene: 10. The CDR3 loop spans 17 amino acids. This CDR3 reads CASSHTLGTSGSYEQYF. The CDR3, as DNA: TGTGCCAGTAGTCACACCCTCGGGACTAGCGGGAGTTACGAGCAGTACTTC.

The rearrangement joins TRBV7-9 to TRBJ1-1; D not resolved. This CDR3 spans 15 amino acids. Trimming took 0 bases from V and 1 from J, leaving 9 bases between them. The V gene's germline CDR1 is SEHNR and CDR2 FQNEAQ (reference sequence). The CDR3 here is CASSLASGENTEAFF. CDR3 DNA: TGTGCCAGCAGCTTAGCGTCCGGGGAGAACACTGAAGCTTTCTTT. Complete variable domain (other parts from reference TRBV7-9 and TRBJ1-1): DTGVSQNPRHKITKRGQNVTFRCDPISEHNRLYWYRQTLGQGPEFLTYFQNEAQLEKSRLLSDRFSAERPKGSFSTLEIQRTEQGDSAMYLCASSLASGENTEAFFGQGTRLTVV.

This clone has only a few counts. This chain uses TRBV24-1 with TRBJ2-7; 9 bases line up with TRBD2. CDR3 size: 15 residues. The V gene end was trimmed by 7 bases and the J gene end by 2 bases; junction bases not matched to a gene: 8. Germline V CDR1 and CDR2: KGHDR, SFDVKD. CDR3 region: CATSQGLAGAYEQYF. CDR3 nucleotide sequence: TGTGCCACCAGCCAGGGACTAGCAGGGGCCTACGAGCAGTACTTC.

Only a few counts were recorded for this clone. This rearrangement joins TRBV4-1 to TRBJ2-1, with 11 bases that match TRBD2. With V trimmed by 0 bases and J by 11 bases, 6 bases remained unmatched. There are 15 residues in the CDR3. Germline loops: CDR1 MGHRA, CDR2 YSYEKL. CDR3 sequence reads: CASSQEASGRPQQFF. The DNA for the CDR3 is TGCGCCAGCAGCCAAGAAGCTAGCGGGAGGCCCCAGCAGTTCTTC.

The chain carries TRBV6-2 or TRBV6-3 and TRBJ2-4; D is uncertain. Deletions cut 2 bases from V and 0 bases from J, with 11 bases between. The length of the CDR3 is 16 residues. Germline CDR1 and CDR2: MNHEY and SVGEGT. DNA of the CDR3: TGTGCCAGCAGTTACATCCTAGGATTAGCCAAAAACATTCAGTACTTC. Its translation: CASSYILGLAKNIQYF.

The rearrangement joins TRBV7-6 to TRBJ1-1, with D perhaps matching TRBD1 (6 bases). Trimming took off 5 bases at V and 5 bases at J, with 15 bases between the two ends. The CDR3 has 14 amino acids. Germline CDR1 and CDR2: SGHVS and FNYEAQ. CDR3 loop: CASSPGGAATEAFF. The DNA for the CDR3 is TGTGCCAGCAGCCCCGGGGGGGCGGCGACTGAAGCTTTCTTT.

This clone was seen once. V is TRBV2 and J is TRBJ2-1; 9 bases align to TRBD2. The CDR3 has 14 amino acids. The junction had 8 bases not matched to a gene; V was cut back by 6 bases and J by 8 bases. Germline loops: CDR1 SNHLY, CDR2 FYNNEI. CDR3 DNA: TGTGCCAGCAGACTAGCGGGCCAAACAGATGAGCAGTTCTTC. Protein sequence: CASRLAGQTDEQFF. The variable domain in full, with the rest retrieved from reference TRBV2 and TRBJ2-1, is EPEVTQTPSHQVTQMGQEVILRCVPISNHLYFYWYRQILGQKVEFLVSFYNNEISEKSEIFDDQFSVERPDGSNFTLKIRSTKLEDSAMYFCASRLAGQTDEQFFGPGTRLTVL.

The chain employs TRBV9 and TRBJ2-3; TRBD2 matches at 11 bases. The CDR3 is 13 residues long. The V and J ends lost 8 bases and 6 bases, in that order; junction bases with no gene match: 5. Germline CDR1 and CDR2: SGDLS and YYNGEE. The CDR3 here is CASTSGSSDTQYF. The CDR3 DNA is TGTGCCAGTACTAGCGGGAGTTCTGATACGCAGTATTTT.

This chain's CDR3 is CASSLAQTSTDTQYF. In DNA form, the CDR3 reads TGCGCCAGCAGCTTGGCCCAAACTAGCACAGATACGCAGTATTTT. The chain recombines TRBV5-1 with TRBJ2-3, with unresolved D. CDR3 length: 15 residues. CDR1 SGHRS and CDR2 YFSETQ come from the germline V gene. V gave up 0 bases and J gave up 0 bases, with 8 bases separating them.